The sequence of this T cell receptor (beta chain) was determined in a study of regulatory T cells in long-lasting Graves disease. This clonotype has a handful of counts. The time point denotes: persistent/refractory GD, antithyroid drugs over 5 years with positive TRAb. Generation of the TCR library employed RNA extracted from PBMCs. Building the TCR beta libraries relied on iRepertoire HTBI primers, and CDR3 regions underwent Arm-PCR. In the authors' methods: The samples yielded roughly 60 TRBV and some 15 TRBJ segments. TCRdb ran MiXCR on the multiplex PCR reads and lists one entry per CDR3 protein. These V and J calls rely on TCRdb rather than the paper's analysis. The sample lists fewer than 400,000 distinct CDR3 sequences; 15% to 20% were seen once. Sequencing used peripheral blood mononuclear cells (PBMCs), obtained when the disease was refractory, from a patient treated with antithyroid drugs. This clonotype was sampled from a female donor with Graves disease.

CDR3 sequence (DNA): TGCGCCAGCAGCTTGTTAGGGGCCCGTCAGGGCTACACCTTC. Amino acids: CASSLLGARQGYTF. V usage is TRBV5-1 and J usage is TRBJ1-2; the D gene is possibly TRBD1 (5 bases). CDR3 length: 14 amino acids. CDR1 is SGHRS and CDR2 is YFSETQ in the germline V gene. V dropped 1 base and J dropped 8 bases, with 15 bases sitting between them.